This section outlines one T cell receptor beta chain sequence together with its context. RNA, once extracted, was reverse transcribed into cDNA for use as the sequencing template. The protocol was immunoSEQ multiplex PCR, while the TCRdb copy is restricted to in-frame clones and leaves out a portion. Among hundreds of thousands of clones listed, around 66% were seen once. This sample is part of a study of CD8+ T cells in alopecia areata. Treatment in this sample: oral pan-JAK inhibitor, 5-10 mg twice daily. PBMCs yielded sorted CD4+ and CD8+ T cells. The CDR3 loop spans 16 amino acids. V lost 6 bases and J 2 bases, leaving 23 bases between the germline ends. CDR1 is SQVTM, CDR2 ANQGSEA, per germline.

V gene TRBV29-1 combines with J gene TRBJ2-7, with D hard to call. Sample: CD4+ T cells sorted from blood, taken around week 44, from a patient treated with tofacitinib. The sequence derives from a human donor with alopecia areata. In DNA, the CDR3 is TGCAGCGTAGCTTGGTCTCCACGGACGGCTACCTACGAGCAGTACTTC. It encodes CSVAWSPRTATYEQYF.